The sequence of this T cell receptor (beta chain) was determined in a study of blood T cell repertoires in COVID-19. As for the study in general: PBMCs, B-cell-depleted T cells, or T cells were the source of the cDNA or gDNA that made up the material.

Clones were sequenced by immunoSEQ multiplex PCR, and TCRdb holds only the in-frame ones, with some missing. The sample carries about 380,000 clones, around 84% recorded once. Trimming removed 2 bases from V and 9 bases from J; junction bases left unmatched: 5. The CDR3 extends over 15 amino acids. Per the germline V gene, CDR1 is LNHNV and CDR2 is YYDKDF (reference sequence). The chain is built from TRBV15 and TRBJ1-6; TRBD1 aligns across 9 bases. The sequence came from a human donor with acute or convalescent COVID-19. The donor label of this sample is uncertain. Sequenced input: peripheral blood. For the CDR3, the DNA is TGTGCCACCAGCAGACCGGGACAGGGTCGTTCACCCCTCCACTTT. It specifies CATSRPGQGRSPLHF.